The 10 T cell receptor beta chains reported below all come from one sample, sequenced in a study of blood T cell repertoires in COVID-19. Clones were sequenced by immunoSEQ multiplex PCR, and TCRdb holds only the in-frame ones, with some missing. The sample yields 150,000 to 200,000 clones, 84% seen once. The sequenced sample was PBMCs or T cells enriched from blood (not recorded which). The receptors were sampled from a woman aged 25-40 years who had been exposed to COVID-19.

This rearrangement joins TRBV19 to TRBJ1-2; D unresolved. With 1 base removed from V and 5 bases from J, the gap between germline ends came to 8 bases. This CDR3 spans 13 amino acids. Germline CDR1 is LNHDA and CDR2 is SQIVND (reference sequence). The chain's CDR3 is CASSIVPEYGYTF. The CDR3 DNA is TGTGCCAGTAGTATAGTTCCAGAATATGGCTACACCTTC. Complete variable domain (other parts from reference TRBV19 and TRBJ1-2): DGGITQSPKYLFRKEGQNVTLSCEQNLNHDAMYWYRQDPGQGLRLIYYSQIVNDFQKGDIAEGYSVSREKKESFPLTVTSAQKNPTAFYLCASSIVPEYGYTFGSGTRLTVV.

This sequence joins TRBV5-1 and TRBJ2-2; no clear D gene. V was clipped by 0 bases and J by 0 bases, with 3 bases between them. Germline V gene lookup returns CDR1 SGHRS and CDR2 YFSETQ. CDR3 length: 14 residues. The CDR3 here is CASSLATNTGELFF. CDR3 sequence (DNA): TGCGCCAGCAGCTTGGCTACGAACACCGGGGAGCTGTTTTTT.

The gene calls are TRBV2 and TRBJ1-2, with 7 bases that match TRBD1. Trimming at V came to 6 bases and at J to 7 bases, leaving 5 bases not matched to a gene. The CDR3 extends over 12 amino acids. Per the germline V gene, CDR1 is SNHLY and CDR2 is FYNNEI. This chain's CDR3 is CASRTGVSGYTF. The CDR3 bases are TGTGCCAGCAGAACAGGGGTTTCTGGCTACACCTTC.

The chain links TRBV10-2 to TRBJ1-1; D is undetermined. The CDR3 extends over 11 amino acids. V lost 6 bases and J 6 bases, leaving 8 bases between the germline ends. Germline CDR1 WSHSY, CDR2 SAAADI. CDR3 nucleotide sequence: TGCGCCAGCAGGACACCTTCTGAAGCTTTCTTT. It translates to CASRTPSEAFF.

The chain carries TRBV14 and TRBJ2-6; D is uncertain. Germline V CDR1 and CDR2: SGHDN, FVKESK. Trimming pared 0 bases from V and 0 bases from J, leaving 9 bases between. The length of the CDR3 is 17 residues. The CDR3: CASSQEGSVSGANVLTF. The DNA of the CDR3 is TGTGCCAGCAGCCAAGAGGGCTCGGTCTCTGGGGCCAACGTCCTGACTTTC.

The chain carries TRBV3-1 (or the pseudogene TRBV3-2) and TRBJ2-3; TRBD2 agrees at 7 bases. V shed 6 bases and J 0 bases; nucleotides not matched to a gene: 9. Germline V lookup: CDR1 LGHDT, CDR2 YNNKEL (reference sequence). CDR3 length: 16 amino acids. In DNA form, the CDR3 reads TGTGCCAGCAGTACTACAGCGGGGTCTAGCACAGATACGCAGTATTTT. Its protein is CASSTTAGSSTDTQYF.

The V and J genes are TRBV27 and TRBJ1-1; a weak D match, TRBD1 (5 bases). The CDR3 sequence is 14 residues long. Germline values: CDR1 MNHEY, CDR2 SMNVEV (reference sequence). V was cut by 5 bases and J by 1 base, with 11 bases left in between. The chain's CDR3 is CASSPLDRNTEAFF. The CDR3 DNA follows: TGTGCCAGCAGTCCCCTCGACAGGAACACTGAAGCTTTCTTT.

The chain links TRBV3-1 (or the pseudogene TRBV3-2) to TRBJ2-5; maybe TRBD1 (6 bases). The CDR3 runs 14 residues. Germline-derived CDR1 and CDR2 are LGHDT and YNNKEL (reference sequence). Trimming pared 4 bases from V and 5 bases from J, leaving 14 bases between. The CDR3 region is CASSPRGIRETQYF. The CDR3 DNA is TGTGCCAGCAGCCCTAGGGGGATTCGGGAGACCCAGTACTTC.

This clone has only a few counts. The chain combines TRBV5-1 with TRBJ2-2; 8 bases match TRBD1. The V gene's germline CDR1 is SGHRS and CDR2 YFSETQ. The trim removed 10 bases at V and 1 base at J, leaving 6 bases unmatched. The CDR3 totals 14 residues. CDR3 loop: CACRGTGNTGELFF. In nucleotides, the CDR3 is TGCGCCTGCCGGGGGACAGGGAACACCGGGGAGCTGTTTTTT.

A single count supports this clone. V and J are TRBV18 and TRBJ1-5; D is unresolved. The CDR3 length is 16 residues. Between the trimmed V and J ends, which lost 3 bases and 2 bases, there was a span of 14 bases. Germline V gives CDR1 KGHSH, CDR2 LQKENI. The CDR3 loop reads CASSPTLGDGNQPQHF. The CDR3 DNA follows: TGTGCCAGCTCACCCACCCTAGGAGATGGCAATCAGCCCCAGCATTTT.